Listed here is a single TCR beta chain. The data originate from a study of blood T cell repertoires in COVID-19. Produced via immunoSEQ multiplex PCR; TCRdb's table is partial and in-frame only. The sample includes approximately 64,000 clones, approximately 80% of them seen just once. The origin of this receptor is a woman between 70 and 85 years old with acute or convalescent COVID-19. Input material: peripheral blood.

The CDR3 DNA sequence: TGCAGCGTTGATATGGGGGGAGAGACCCAGTACTTC. Its protein is CSVDMGGETQYF. This chain connects TRBV29-1 to TRBJ2-5; weak D call: TRBD2 (6 bases). Germline V lookup: CDR1 SQVTM, CDR2 ANQGSEA. The CDR3 loop spans 12 amino acids. Trimming shortened V by 3 bases and J by 4 bases, and 9 bases separated the two germline ends.